Presented here are 11 T cell receptor beta chains from one specimen sequenced in a study of T cells in Graves' hyperthyroidism and ophthalmopathy. Authors of the study amplified TCR beta CDR3 regions from RNA transcripts. HTBI primers were employed in a first-round RT-PCR of the TCR CDR3. TCRdb reprocessed the multiplex PCR reads with MiXCR, giving one entry per CDR3 protein. This table has fewer than 450,000 distinct CDR3 sequences, roughly 15% appearing once. Specimen: blood. These receptors all stem from a woman between 25 and 40 years old with Graves' hyperthyroidism that later progressed to Graves' ophthalmopathy.

This clonotype appeared a few times. The chain joins TRBV20-1 to TRBJ2-1; 7 bases align to TRBD1. V lost 4 bases and J lost 4; bases outside the gene matches: 4. The CDR3 has 13 residues. The germline gives CDR1 DFQATT, CDR2 SNEGSKA (reference sequence). The DNA for the CDR3 is TGCAGTGCTAACAGGGGCAATTACAATGAGCAGTTCTTC. Its translation: CSANRGNYNEQFF.

This clonotype was seen at least ten times. The gene calls are TRBV27 and TRBJ2-7, with 9 bases that match TRBD1. With 8 bases clipped from V and 2 bases from J, the junction kept 7 bases outside the gene matches. From germline, CDR1 is MNHEY and CDR2 SMNVEV (reference sequence). The CDR3 length is 14 residues. The CDR3 DNA is TGTGCCAGCGGTTCCGGGACAGGGCCCTACGAGCAGTACTTC. Translating it yields CASGSGTGPYEQYF.

This clonotype came up a few times. The CDR3 protein is CSARAGTSGYNEQFF. The CDR3 coding sequence is TGCAGTGCTAGAGCCGGGACTAGCGGTTACAATGAGCAGTTCTTC. This chain links TRBV20-1 with TRBJ2-1; TRBD2 aligns across 11 bases. CDR3 length: 15 residues. Unmatched junction bases numbered 3, after V lost 1 base and J lost 4 bases. Germline V gives CDR1 DFQATT, CDR2 SNEGSKA (reference sequence).

This clonotype was seen many times. The chain links TRBV6-5 to TRBJ2-7; 8 bases align to TRBD1. V trimming: 0 bases; J trimming: 7 bases; junction bases outside the gene matches: 5. CDR3 length: 14 residues. From germline, CDR1 is MNHEY and CDR2 SVGAGI. The CDR3 DNA reads as TGTGCCAGCAGTTACTCGGACAGGGTTGAAGAGCAGTACTTC. It specifies CASSYSDRVEEQYF.

This clonotype has at least ten counts. This chain joins TRBV7-9 and TRBJ1-1; D uncertain. The ends were cut back, 4 bases at V and 6 bases at J, with 15 bases in the middle. Germline V gene sequence: CDR1 SEHNR, CDR2 FQNEAQ (reference sequence). CDR3 length equals 14 residues. Written as DNA, the CDR3 is TGTGCCAGCAGCTACACGAGCTCACCCGCTGAAGCTTTCTTT. Its translation is CASSYTSSPAEAFF.

This clonotype appeared many times. One end of the junction is discordant with germline, which a read error may explain. The genes are TRBV29-1 and TRBJ1-1; no clear D. CDR1 is SQVTM, CDR2 ANQGSEA, per germline. The CDR3 contains 12 residues. The DNA for the CDR3 is TGCAGCGTTCAAGAGGTGGACGCTGAAGCTTTCTTT. It codes for CSVQEVDAEAFF.

V usage is TRBV5-5 and J usage is TRBJ1-5; a possible D gene is TRBD1 (6 bases). The CDR3 is 14 amino acids. From germline, CDR1 is SGHKS and CDR2 YYEKEE (reference sequence). Trimming left V 3 bases short and J 7 bases short, with 14 bases between. Here the CDR3 reads CASSYSRQAQPQHF. CDR3 in DNA: TGTGCCAGCAGCTATAGTAGACAGGCCCAGCCCCAGCATTTT.

The chain links TRBV12-3 or TRBV12-4 to TRBJ1-1; unclear D gene. The CDR3 has 15 amino acids. The germline V and J ends were trimmed by 3 bases and 0 bases, with 11 bases remaining between them. The CDR3 sequence is CASSLAWALNTEAFF. Written as DNA, the CDR3 is TGTGCCAGCAGTTTGGCATGGGCCCTGAACACTGAAGCTTTCTTT.

The sample holds a few counts of this clonotype. The chain recombines TRBV7-9 with TRBJ1-1; D is ambiguous. CDR3 size: 12 residues. V shed 5 bases and J shed 2 bases, with 6 bases lying between them. Germline V gene lookup returns CDR1 SEHNR and CDR2 FQNEAQ (reference sequence). The CDR3 loop reads CASSIFNTEAFF. CDR3 DNA sequence: TGTGCCAGCAGCATCTTTAACACTGAAGCTTTCTTT. The whole variable domain, filled in from reference TRBV7-9 and TRBJ1-1, reads DTGVSQNPRHKITKRGQNVTFRCDPISEHNRLYWYRQTLGQGPEFLTYFQNEAQLEKSRLLSDRFSAERPKGSFSTLEIQRTEQGDSAMYLCASSIFNTEAFFGQGTRLTVV.

The chain couples TRBV20-1 to TRBJ1-5, with D hard to call. Germline loops: CDR1 DFQATT, CDR2 SNEGSKA (reference sequence). V dropped 3 bases and J dropped 3 bases, with 6 bases sitting between them. The length of the CDR3 is 12 residues. The CDR3 sequence: CSARAANQPQHF. The CDR3 DNA reads as TGCAGTGCTAGGGCCGCCAATCAGCCCCAGCATTTT.

In this sample, this clonotype turned up many times. The chain couples TRBV6-5 to TRBJ1-4; D might be TRBD1 (5 bases). The CDR3 consists of 15 residues. The germline V and J ends were trimmed by 0 bases and 1 base, with 6 bases remaining between them. Germline V gives CDR1 MNHEY, CDR2 SVGAGI. This chain's CDR3 is CASSYSGGTNEKLFF. The CDR3 DNA reads TGTGCCAGCAGTTACTCGGGGGGAACTAATGAAAAACTGTTTTTT.